This passage covers 2 T cell receptor beta chains from one sample sequenced in a study of beta chain features in type 1 diabetes. Sequenced material consisted of expressed TCRB transcripts (all of the isolated RNA was reverse transcribed). Sequencing was performed with immunoSEQ multiplex PCR; in TCRdb, only in-frame clones are kept and a portion is missing. The table lists 860,000 or so clones, about a sixth of them singletons, with around 0.02% in the top ten. Sample: naive CD4+ T cells from blood. These receptors all come from a woman between 18 and 29 years old in good health.

This clone was counted a few times. The J gene is TRBJ2-7, the V gene TRBV28; 8 positions agree with TRBD2. The CDR3 is 15 residues long. From germline, CDR1 is MDHEN and CDR2 SYDVKM. V lost 7 bases, J lost 0 bases, and 8 bases stayed unmatched. The DNA of the CDR3 is TGTGCCAGCACCCCGGGGGGACTAGTCTCCTACGAGCAGTACTTC. It encodes CASTPGGLVSYEQYF.

V and J are TRBV7-9 and TRBJ2-6; D gene ambiguous. Trimming cost V 1 base and J 0 bases, with 13 bases left between them. Per germline, CDR1 SEHNR and CDR2 FQNEAQ (reference sequence). The CDR3 spans 18 residues. CDR3 in amino acids: CASSLVVRKLSGANVLTF. The CDR3 region has the DNA TGTGCCAGCAGCTTAGTTGTAAGGAAACTCTCTGGGGCCAACGTCCTGACTTTC.